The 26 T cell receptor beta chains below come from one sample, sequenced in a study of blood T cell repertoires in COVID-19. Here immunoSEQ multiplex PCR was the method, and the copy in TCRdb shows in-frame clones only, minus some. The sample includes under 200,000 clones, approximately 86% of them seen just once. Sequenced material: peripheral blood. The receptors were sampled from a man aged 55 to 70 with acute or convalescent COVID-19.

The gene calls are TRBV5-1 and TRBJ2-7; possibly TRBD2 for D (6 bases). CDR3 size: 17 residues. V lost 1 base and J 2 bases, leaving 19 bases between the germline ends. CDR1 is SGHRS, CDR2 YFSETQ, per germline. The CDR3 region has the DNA TGCGCCAGCAGCTTGAATTTCGGCAGCGGAGGGACCTACGAGCAGTACTTC. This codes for CASSLNFGSGGTYEQYF.

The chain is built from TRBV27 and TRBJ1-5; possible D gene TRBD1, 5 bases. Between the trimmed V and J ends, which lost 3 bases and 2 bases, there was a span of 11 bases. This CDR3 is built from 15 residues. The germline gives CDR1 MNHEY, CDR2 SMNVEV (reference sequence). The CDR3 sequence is CASSFGGGGNQPQHF. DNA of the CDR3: TGTGCCAGCAGTTTCGGGGGAGGAGGCAATCAGCCCCAGCATTTT.

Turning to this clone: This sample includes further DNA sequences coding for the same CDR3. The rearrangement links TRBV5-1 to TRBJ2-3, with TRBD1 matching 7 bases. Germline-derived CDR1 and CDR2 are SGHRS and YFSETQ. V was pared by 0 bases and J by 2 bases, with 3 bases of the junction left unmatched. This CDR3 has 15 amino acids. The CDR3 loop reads CASSLGGQDTDTQYF. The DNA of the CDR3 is TGCGCCAGCAGCTTGGGTGGACAGGACACAGATACGCAGTATTTT.

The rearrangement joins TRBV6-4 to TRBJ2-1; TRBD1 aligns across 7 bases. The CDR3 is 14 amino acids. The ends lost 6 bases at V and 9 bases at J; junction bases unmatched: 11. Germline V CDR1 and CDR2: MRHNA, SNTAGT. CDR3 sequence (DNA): TGTGCCAGCAGCCGGACCGTCTCAGGGGGTGAGCAGTTCTTC. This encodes CASSRTVSGGEQFF.

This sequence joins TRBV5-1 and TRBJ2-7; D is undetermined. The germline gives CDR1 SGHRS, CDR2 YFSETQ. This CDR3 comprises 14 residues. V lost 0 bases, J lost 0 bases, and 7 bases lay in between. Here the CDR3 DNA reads TGCGCCAGCAGCTTGGTTGGCACCTCCTACGAGCAGTACTTC. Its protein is CASSLVGTSYEQYF.

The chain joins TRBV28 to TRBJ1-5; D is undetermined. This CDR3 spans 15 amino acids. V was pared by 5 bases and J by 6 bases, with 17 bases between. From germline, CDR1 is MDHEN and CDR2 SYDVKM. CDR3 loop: CASSTLGGGGQPQHF. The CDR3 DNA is TGTGCCAGCAGTACCTTAGGAGGAGGAGGTCAGCCCCAGCATTTT.

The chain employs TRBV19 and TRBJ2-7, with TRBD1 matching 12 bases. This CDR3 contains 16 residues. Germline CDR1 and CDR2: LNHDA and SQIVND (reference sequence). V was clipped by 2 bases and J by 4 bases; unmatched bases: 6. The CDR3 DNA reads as TGTGCCAGTAGTATATCGGGACAGGGGGCTTTGTACGAGCAGTACTTC. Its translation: CASSISGQGALYEQYF. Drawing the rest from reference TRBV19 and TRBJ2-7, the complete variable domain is DGGITQSPKYLFRKEGQNVTLSCEQNLNHDAMYWYRQDPGQGLRLIYYSQIVNDFQKGDIAEGYSVSREKKESFPLTVTSAQKNPTAFYLCASSISGQGALYEQYFGPGTRLTVT.

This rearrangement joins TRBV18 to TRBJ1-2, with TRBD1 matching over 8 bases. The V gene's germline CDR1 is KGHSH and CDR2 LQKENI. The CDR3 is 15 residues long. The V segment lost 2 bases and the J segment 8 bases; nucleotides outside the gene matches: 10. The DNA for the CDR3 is TGTGCCAGCTCACCAACGGCAGGGGGCGGAGACGGCTACACCTTC. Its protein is CASSPTAGGGDGYTF.

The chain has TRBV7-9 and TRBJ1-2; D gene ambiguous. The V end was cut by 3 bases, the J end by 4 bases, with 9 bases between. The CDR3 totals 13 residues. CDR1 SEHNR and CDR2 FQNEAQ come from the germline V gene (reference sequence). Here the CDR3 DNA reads TGTGCCAGCAGCTTGGAGGGAGTCTATGGCTACACCTTC. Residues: CASSLEGVYGYTF.

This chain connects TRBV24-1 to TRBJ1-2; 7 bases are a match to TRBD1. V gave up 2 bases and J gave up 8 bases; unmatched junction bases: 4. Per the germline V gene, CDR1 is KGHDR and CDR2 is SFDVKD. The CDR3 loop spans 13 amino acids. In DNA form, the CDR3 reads TGTGCCACCAGTGATTCGACAGGGAAGGGCTACACCTTC. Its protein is CATSDSTGKGYTF.

The CDR3 reads CAISRQVSSYEQYF. CDR3 in DNA: TGTGCCATCAGCCGACAGGTCAGCTCCTACGAGCAGTACTTC. This chain joins TRBV10-3 and TRBJ2-7; a possible D gene is TRBD1 (6 bases). V gave up 6 bases and J gave up 0 bases, with 12 bases separating them. This CDR3 is 14 amino acids long. The V gene's germline CDR1 is ENHRY and CDR2 SYGVKD.

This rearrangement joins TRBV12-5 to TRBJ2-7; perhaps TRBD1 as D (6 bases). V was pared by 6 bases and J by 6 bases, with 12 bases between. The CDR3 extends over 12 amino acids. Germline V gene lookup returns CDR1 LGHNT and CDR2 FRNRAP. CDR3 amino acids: CASGSSRGEQYF. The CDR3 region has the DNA TGTGCTAGTGGGTCAAGCAGGGGCGAGCAGTACTTC.

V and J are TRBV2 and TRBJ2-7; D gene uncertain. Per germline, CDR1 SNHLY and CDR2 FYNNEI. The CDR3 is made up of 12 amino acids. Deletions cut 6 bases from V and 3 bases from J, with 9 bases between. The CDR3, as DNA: TGTGCCAGCAGCCCTCGGTTCTACGAGCAGTACTTC. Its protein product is CASSPRFYEQYF.

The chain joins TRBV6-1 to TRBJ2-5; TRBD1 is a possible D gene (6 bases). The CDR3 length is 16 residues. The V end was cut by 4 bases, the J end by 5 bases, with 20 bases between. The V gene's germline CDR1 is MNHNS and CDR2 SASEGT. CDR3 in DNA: TGTGCCAGCAGTGTAGGACAGACACTCCTTAGGGAGACCCAGTACTTC. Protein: CASSVGQTLLRETQYF.

CDR3 DNA sequence: TGTGCCAGCTCCCGCGGACAGGCGGTCTACGAGCAGTACTTC. It is translated as CASSRGQAVYEQYF. V is TRBV18 and J is TRBJ2-7; 7 nucleotides line up with TRBD1. Germline V gene lookup returns CDR1 KGHSH and CDR2 LQKENI. J gave up 3 bases and V 6 bases, and 8 bases lay outside the gene matches. The CDR3 loop spans 14 amino acids.

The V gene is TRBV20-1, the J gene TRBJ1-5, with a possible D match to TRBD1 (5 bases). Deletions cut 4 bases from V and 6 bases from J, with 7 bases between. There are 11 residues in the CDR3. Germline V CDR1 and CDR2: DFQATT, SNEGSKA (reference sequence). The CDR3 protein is CSATGGQPQHF. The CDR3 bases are TGCAGTGCTACGGGGGGTCAGCCCCAGCATTTT.

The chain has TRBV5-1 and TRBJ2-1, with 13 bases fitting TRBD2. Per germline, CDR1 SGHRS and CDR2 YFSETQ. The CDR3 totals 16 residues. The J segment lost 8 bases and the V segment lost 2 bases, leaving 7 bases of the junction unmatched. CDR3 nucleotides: TGCGCCAGCAGCTTAAGGACTAGCGGGAGTTCCGATGAGCAGTTCTTC. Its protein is CASSLRTSGSSDEQFF.

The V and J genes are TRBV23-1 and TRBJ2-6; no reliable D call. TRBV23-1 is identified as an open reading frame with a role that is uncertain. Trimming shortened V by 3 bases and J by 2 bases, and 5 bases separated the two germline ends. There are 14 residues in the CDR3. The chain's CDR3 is CASSHLPGANVLTF. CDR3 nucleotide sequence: TGCGCCAGCAGTCATCTCCCTGGGGCCAACGTCCTGACTTTC.

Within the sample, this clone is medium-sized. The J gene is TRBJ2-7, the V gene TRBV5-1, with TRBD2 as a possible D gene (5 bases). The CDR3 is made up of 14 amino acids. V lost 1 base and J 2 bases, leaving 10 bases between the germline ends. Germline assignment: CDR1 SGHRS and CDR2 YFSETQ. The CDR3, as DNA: TGCGCCAGCAGCTTGTCTACGGGAACCTACGAGCAGTACTTC. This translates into CASSLSTGTYEQYF.

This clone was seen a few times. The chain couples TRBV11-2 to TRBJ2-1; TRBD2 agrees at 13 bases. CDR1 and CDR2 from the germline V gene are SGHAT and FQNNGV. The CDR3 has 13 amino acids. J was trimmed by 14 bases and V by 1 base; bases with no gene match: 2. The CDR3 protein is CASSLGTSGREFF. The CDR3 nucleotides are TGTGCCAGCAGCTTAGGTACTAGCGGGAGGGAGTTCTTC.

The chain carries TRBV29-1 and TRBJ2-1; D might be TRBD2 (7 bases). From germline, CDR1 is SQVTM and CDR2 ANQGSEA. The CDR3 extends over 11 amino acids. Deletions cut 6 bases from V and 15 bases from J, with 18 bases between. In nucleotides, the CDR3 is TGCAGCGTCTCAGAGGGGGGAGGGGTGTTCTTC. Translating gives CSVSEGGGVFF.

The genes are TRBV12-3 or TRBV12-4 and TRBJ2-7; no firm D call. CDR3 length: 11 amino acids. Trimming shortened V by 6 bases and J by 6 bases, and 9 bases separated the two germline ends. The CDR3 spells CASSPASEQYF. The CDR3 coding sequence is TGTGCCAGCAGCCCCGCGAGCGAGCAGTACTTC.

The DNA of the CDR3 is TGTGCCAGCAGCTTTTCCGGACTCCAAAGCACAGATACGCAGTATTTT. Its translation: CASSFSGLQSTDTQYF. The chain is built from TRBV5-6 and TRBJ2-3; maybe TRBD2 (5 bases). CDR1 is SGHDT and CDR2 is YYEEEE in the germline V gene. The CDR3 loop spans 16 amino acids. V dropped 2 bases and J dropped 0 bases, with 13 bases sitting between them.

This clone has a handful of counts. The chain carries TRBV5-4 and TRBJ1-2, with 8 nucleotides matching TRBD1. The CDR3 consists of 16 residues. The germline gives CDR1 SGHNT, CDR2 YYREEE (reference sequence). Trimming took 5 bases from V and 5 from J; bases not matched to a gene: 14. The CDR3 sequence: CASSQGGSGGLYGYTF. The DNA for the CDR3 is TGTGCCAGCAGTCAGGGGGGATCAGGGGGCCTGTATGGCTACACCTTC.

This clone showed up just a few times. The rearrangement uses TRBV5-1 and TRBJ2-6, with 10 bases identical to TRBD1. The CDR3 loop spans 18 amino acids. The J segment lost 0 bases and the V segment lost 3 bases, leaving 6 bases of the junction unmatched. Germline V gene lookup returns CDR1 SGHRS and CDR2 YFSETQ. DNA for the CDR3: TGCGCCAGCAGCTCGACAGGGGGCGGGAGCTCTGGGGCCAACGTCCTGACTTTC. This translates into CASSSTGGGSSGANVLTF.

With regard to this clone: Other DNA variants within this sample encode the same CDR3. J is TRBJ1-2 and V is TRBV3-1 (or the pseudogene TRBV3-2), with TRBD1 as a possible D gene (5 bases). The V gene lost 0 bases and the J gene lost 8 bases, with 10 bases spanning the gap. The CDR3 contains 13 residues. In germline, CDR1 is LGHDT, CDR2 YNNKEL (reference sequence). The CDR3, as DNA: TGTGCCAGCAGCCAAGAAGGGGTATACGGCTACACCTTC. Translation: CASSQEGVYGYTF.